This passage covers 5 T cell receptor beta chains from one sample sequenced in a study of blood T cell repertoires in COVID-19. Profiled with immunoSEQ multiplex PCR; TCRdb holds only in-frame clones, not every one. This table has roughly 160,000 clones, more than 70% appearing once. Sequencing used peripheral blood. The receptors here all came from a woman between 70 and 85 years old who had recovered from COVID-19.

The genes are TRBV28 and TRBJ1-5; possible D gene TRBD1, 6 bases. This CDR3 is 15 amino acids long. The V gene lost 6 bases and the J gene lost 2 bases, with 14 bases spanning the gap. Germline-derived CDR1 and CDR2 are MDHEN and SYDVKM. The CDR3 sequence is CASRPTGFGNQPQHF. The CDR3 DNA reads TGTGCCAGCAGACCCACAGGGTTTGGCAATCAGCCCCAGCATTTT.

The chain couples TRBV11-2 to TRBJ2-3, with TRBD2 matching 14 bases. With 5 bases clipped from V and 6 bases from J, the junction kept 7 bases outside the gene matches. The CDR3 sequence is 16 residues long. Germline V CDR1 and CDR2: SGHAT, FQNNGV. CDR3 in amino acids: CASSPRLAGGLDTQYF. CDR3 sequence (DNA): TGTGCCAGCAGCCCGCGACTAGCGGGAGGGCTGGATACGCAGTATTTT.

The chain recombines TRBV28 with TRBJ1-1; 7 bases are shared with TRBD1. Germline trimming cut 6 bases from V and 1 base from J; bases unmatched to any gene: 14. Germline V gene sequence: CDR1 MDHEN, CDR2 SYDVKM. The CDR3 sequence is 17 residues long. The CDR3 sequence is CASSPDRERFTNTEAFF. CDR3 in DNA: TGTGCCAGCAGCCCAGACAGGGAACGTTTCACGAACACTGAAGCTTTCTTT.

This rearrangement joins TRBV28 to TRBJ1-5; D is unresolved. The CDR3 is made up of 14 amino acids. The germline V and J ends were trimmed by 6 bases and 1 base, with 10 bases remaining between them. CDR1 is MDHEN and CDR2 is SYDVKM in the germline V gene. The CDR3 loop reads CASSPVSSNQPQHF. The CDR3 nucleotides read TGTGCCAGCAGCCCCGTCTCGAGCAATCAGCCCCAGCATTTT.

This chain joins TRBV12-3 or TRBV12-4 and TRBJ2-5; D is perhaps TRBD2 (6 bases). V was clipped by 5 bases and J by 5 bases, with 9 bases between them. This CDR3 is 12 amino acids long. The CDR3 reads CASSASEETQYF. DNA of the CDR3: TGTGCCAGCAGTGCTAGCGAGGAGACCCAGTACTTC.